The source of this T cell receptor (beta chain) is a study of T cell changes during pregnancy in multiple sclerosis. TCRdb keeps only in-frame clones here, not all; method: immunoSEQ multiplex PCR. The sample comprises around 35,000 clones, nearly 95% of which are singletons, and about 0.45% rests with the top ten. V lost 6 bases to trimming and J lost 15 bases; unmatched junction nucleotides: 15. CDR1 is MDHEN and CDR2 is SYDVKM in the germline V gene. CDR3 size: 14 residues. This clonotype was sampled from a female donor in good health, enrolled as a control in a pregnancy study. This sample comprised CD4+ T cells from peripheral blood mononuclear cells, obtained in the third trimester of pregnancy. This chain connects TRBV28 to TRBJ1-5, with 9 bases identical to TRBD1. CDR3 nucleotides: TGTGCCAGCAGCTCCGGACAGGGGTCGATGAATCGGCATTTT. This translates into CASSSGQGSMNRHF.